Presented here are 32 T cell receptor beta chains from one specimen sequenced in a study of blood T cell repertoires in COVID-19. Here immunoSEQ multiplex PCR was the method, and the copy in TCRdb shows in-frame clones only, minus some. The table shows about 180,000 clones, with roughly 87% occurring only once. Input material: peripheral blood. Every receptor here comes from a woman aged 70-85 years with COVID-19, enrolled during active disease.

The V gene is TRBV19, the J gene TRBJ2-7, with 10 bases identical to TRBD1. V shed 5 bases and J 2 bases; nucleotides not matched to a gene: 3. Germline CDR1 is LNHDA and CDR2 is SQIVND (reference sequence). The CDR3 sequence is 14 residues long. The DNA for the CDR3 is TGTGCCAGTAGTGACGGACAGGGGGCCTACGAGCAGTACTTC. Translating gives CASSDGQGAYEQYF.

The chain combines TRBV6-5 with TRBJ1-5; TRBD1 agrees at 8 bases. Trimming cost V 6 bases and J 6 bases; bases outside gene matches: 10. CDR3 length: 15 amino acids. Germline-derived CDR1 and CDR2 are MNHEY and SVGAGI. DNA for the CDR3: TGTGCCAGCAGCCTAACCCAGGGGGCCACTCAGCCCCAGCATTTT. Amino acid sequence: CASSLTQGATQPQHF.

This clone was detected only a few times. The chain is built from TRBV19 and TRBJ2-1; 7 bases match TRBD2. Germline CDR1 and CDR2: LNHDA and SQIVND (reference sequence). The CDR3 length is 15 residues. J was trimmed by 4 bases and V by 3 bases; bases with no gene match: 6. CDR3 DNA sequence: TGTGCCAGTAGTATTACTCTAGCGGATTACAATGAGCAGTTCTTC. This translates into CASSITLADYNEQFF.

J is TRBJ2-2 and V is TRBV6-2 or TRBV6-3; 7 nucleotides align to TRBD1. CDR1 and CDR2 from the germline V gene are MNHEY and SVGEGT. V was clipped by 1 base and J by 4 bases; unmatched bases: 6. The CDR3 runs to 16 residues. CDR3 coding DNA: TGTGCCAGCAGTTACTTGGGACAGACGATCACCGGGGAGCTGTTTTTT. It encodes CASSYLGQTITGELFF.

The V gene is TRBV27, the J gene TRBJ1-4, with a tentative D call TRBD1 (6 bases). Looked up from germline, CDR1 is MNHEY and CDR2 is SMNVEV (reference sequence). The CDR3 runs to 16 residues. Trimming stripped 5 bases from V and 4 bases from J, with 17 bases between. The CDR3 protein is CASSSLSQGFNEKLFF. As DNA, the CDR3 is TGTGCCAGCAGTAGTTTATCACAGGGATTTAATGAAAAACTGTTTTTT.

This clone was recorded only once. This chain uses TRBV7-9 with TRBJ2-6; D perhaps matches TRBD1 (5 bases). V lost 5 bases to trimming and J lost 1 base, with 18 bases between them. The CDR3 runs to 18 residues. CDR1 is SEHNR, CDR2 FQNEAQ, per germline (reference sequence). CDR3 amino acids: CASSPRLGLQSGANVLTF. The DNA of the CDR3 is TGTGCCAGCAGCCCTCGTTTGGGGCTCCAGTCTGGGGCCAACGTCCTGACTTTC.

This chain connects TRBV5-1 to TRBJ2-1, with D unclear. This CDR3 has 11 amino acids. V dropped 4 bases and J dropped 4 bases, with 3 bases sitting between them. The germline V gene encodes CDR1 SGHRS and CDR2 YFSETQ. CDR3 sequence reads: CASSTYNEQFF. In DNA form, the CDR3 reads TGCGCCAGCAGCACTTACAATGAGCAGTTCTTC. Full variable domain (rest looked up from reference TRBV5-1 and TRBJ2-1): KAGVTQTPRYLIKTRGQQVTLSCSPISGHRSVSWYQQTPGQGLQFLFEYFSETQRNKGNFPGRFSGRQFSNSRSEMNVSTLELGDSALYLCASSTYNEQFFGPGTRLTVL.

The chain links TRBV11-3 to TRBJ2-5, with 11 bases aligning to TRBD2. Unmatched junction bases numbered 8, after V lost 6 bases and J lost 5 bases. CDR1 and CDR2 from the germline V gene are SGHNT and YENEEA. CDR3 length: 15 amino acids. This CDR3 is CASSLAGGPLETQYF. The CDR3 DNA sequence: TGTGCCAGCAGTCTAGCGGGGGGACCTTTGGAGACCCAGTACTTC. The variable domain in full, completed from reference TRBV11-3 and TRBJ2-5, reads EAGVVQSPRYKIIEKKQPVAFWCNPISGHNTLYWYLQNLGQGPELLIRYENEEAVDDSQLPKDRFSAERLKGVDSTLKIQPAELGDSAVYLCASSLAGGPLETQYFGPGTRLLVL.

This clone was seen more than once but under ten times. The gene calls are TRBV9 and TRBJ1-2; a possible D gene is TRBD1 (5 bases). The CDR3 is 14 residues long. V was shortened by 4 bases and J by 4 bases, with 14 bases between the two germline ends. CDR1 and CDR2 from the germline V gene are SGDLS and YYNGEE. For the CDR3, the DNA is TGTGCCAGCAGCCCATCGGGGGAGGGCTATGGCTACACCTTC. Amino acids: CASSPSGEGYGYTF.

The V and J genes are TRBV20-1 and TRBJ1-1, with unresolved D. V was trimmed by 3 bases and J by 0 bases, leaving 11 bases between them. From germline, CDR1 is DFQATT and CDR2 SNEGSKA (reference sequence). The CDR3 runs to 14 residues. The CDR3 is CSASIAVLNTEAFF. CDR3 bases: TGCAGTGCTAGTATCGCAGTTCTGAACACTGAAGCTTTCTTT.

The chain couples TRBV19 to TRBJ1-2, with D possibly matching TRBD1 (5 bases). V gave up 9 bases and J gave up 6 bases, with 14 bases separating them. Germline CDR1 reads LNHDA; CDR2 reads SQIVND (reference sequence). The CDR3 sequence is 12 residues long. CDR3 sequence (DNA): TGTGCCAGCCTCGGGGACTGGGATGGCTACACCTTC. This translates into CASLGDWDGYTF.

Comment on this clone: The sample contains more than one DNA sequence encoding this CDR3. V and J are TRBV7-2 and TRBJ1-5; 10 bases align to TRBD1. The CDR3 is 14 residues long. Per the germline V gene, CDR1 is SGHTA and CDR2 is FQGNSA. Unmatched junction bases numbered 1, after V lost 3 bases and J lost 5 bases. In DNA form, the CDR3 reads TGTGCCAGCAGCTTGGACAGGGGGTATCAGCCCCAGCATTTT. Translation gives CASSLDRGYQPQHF.

The chain has TRBV11-2 and TRBJ2-3; tentatively, D is TRBD1 (5 bases). CDR1 and CDR2 from the germline V gene are SGHAT and FQNNGV. The CDR3 totals 15 residues. With 5 bases removed from V and 5 bases from J, the gap between germline ends came to 17 bases. CDR3 sequence: CASSPRSGHKDTQYF. The CDR3 bases are TGTGCCAGCAGCCCCCGGTCAGGGCATAAAGATACGCAGTATTTT.

This CDR3 reads CASSLGLPVGEQFF. The CDR3 bases are TGTGCCAGCAGTTTGGGACTCCCCGTTGGTGAGCAGTTCTTC. V is TRBV28 and J is TRBJ2-1, with D maybe TRBD2 (6 bases). V lost 3 bases to trimming and J lost 9 bases, with 15 bases between them. CDR1 and CDR2 from the germline V gene are MDHEN and SYDVKM. This CDR3 spans 14 amino acids.

This chain connects TRBV5-6 to TRBJ1-1; TRBD1 aligns across 8 bases. Trimming took 0 bases from V and 11 from J; bases not matched to a gene: 6. The germline V gene has CDR1 SGHDT and CDR2 YYEEEE. CDR3 size: 13 residues. The CDR3 region has the DNA TGTGCCAGCAGCTTGGAGAGACAGGGGAGGGCTTTCTTT. Translated: CASSLERQGRAFF.

The V and J genes are TRBV28 and TRBJ1-4, with TRBD1 as a possible D gene (6 bases). Germline CDR1 and CDR2: MDHEN and SYDVKM. V lost 5 bases to trimming and J lost 12 bases, with 19 bases between them. The CDR3 has 14 amino acids. CDR3 coding DNA: TGTGCCAGCAGTGCAGGGGCGGCGGTTGCGCAACTGTTTTTT. This codes for CASSAGAAVAQLFF.

V gene TRBV27 combines with J gene TRBJ2-7; 7 bases are shared with TRBD2. With V trimmed by 7 bases and J by 0 bases, 9 bases remained unmatched. The CDR3 sequence is 15 residues long. Per germline, CDR1 MNHEY and CDR2 SMNVEV (reference sequence). CDR3 region: CASTQLGGSSYEQYF. CDR3 in DNA: TGTGCCAGCACCCAACTGGGGGGGAGCTCCTACGAGCAGTACTTC.

This clone appeared many times. This rearrangement joins TRBV6-2 or TRBV6-3 to TRBJ1-5; TRBD1 agrees at 9 bases. The CDR3 runs 19 residues. The V and J ends lost 0 bases and 5 bases, in that order; junction bases with no gene match: 14. From germline, CDR1 is MNHEY and CDR2 SVGEGT. DNA for the CDR3: TGTGCCAGCAGTTACTCTCGAGTTGCGCGGACAGGGGCGGATCAGCCCCAGCATTTT. Protein: CASSYSRVARTGADQPQHF.

The V and J genes are TRBV6-6 and TRBJ2-1; 8 bases are shared with TRBD2. CDR1 is MNHNY, CDR2 SVGAGI, per germline (reference sequence). The CDR3 consists of 15 residues. Germline trimming cut 4 bases from V and 4 bases from J; bases unmatched to any gene: 6. CDR3 DNA sequence: TGTGCCAGCAGTTCCCGCGGGGGGATTTACAATGAGCAGTTCTTC. Translated, it gives CASSSRGGIYNEQFF.

The rearrangement uses TRBV3-1 (or the pseudogene TRBV3-2) and TRBJ2-2, with 11 bases aligning to TRBD2. V trimming: 4 bases; J trimming: 4 bases; junction bases outside the gene matches: 8. The CDR3 runs 17 residues. Germline CDR1 reads LGHDT; CDR2 reads YNNKEL (reference sequence). The CDR3 region has the DNA TGTGCCAGCAGCCGGAACCAAGGGACTAGCGGCACCGGGGAGCTGTTTTTT. Its translation is CASSRNQGTSGTGELFF.

V and J are TRBV2 and TRBJ1-6, with 7 nucleotides matching TRBD1. The germline CDR1 and CDR2 sequences are SNHLY and FYNNEI. CDR3 length equals 15 residues. V dropped 6 bases and J dropped 8; count of bases not matched to a gene: 10. The CDR3 DNA reads as TGTGCCAGCAGCTACACCGGACAGGCCCATTCACCCCTCCACTTT. It translates to CASSYTGQAHSPLHF.

This clone was counted a single time. The genes are TRBV24-1 and TRBJ2-1; TRBD2 matches at 12 bases. The V gene end was trimmed by 4 bases and the J gene end by 6 bases; junction bases not matched to a gene: 18. Germline V gene data show CDR1 as KGHDR and CDR2 as SFDVKD. The CDR3 totals 20 residues. The CDR3 sequence is CATSDPRTLGLAGKGNEQFF. The CDR3 region has the DNA TGTGCCACCAGTGACCCCAGAACACTCGGACTAGCGGGGAAGGGCAATGAGCAGTTCTTC.

The chain has TRBV9 and TRBJ2-7, with 10 positions matching TRBD1. Germline trimming cut 0 bases from V and 3 bases from J; bases unmatched to any gene: 3. The CDR3 is 15 residues long. Germline V lookup: CDR1 SGDLS, CDR2 YYNGEE. The CDR3 region is CASSVAGTGVYEQYF. The CDR3 DNA follows: TGTGCCAGCAGCGTAGCGGGGACAGGGGTCTACGAGCAGTACTTC.

The chain recombines TRBV27 with TRBJ2-2, with TRBD2 matching 10 bases. The CDR3 length is 16 residues. CDR1 MNHEY and CDR2 SMNVEV come from the germline V gene (reference sequence). The ends lost 6 bases at V and 5 bases at J; junction bases unmatched: 9. As DNA, the CDR3 is TGTGCCAGCAGCTACTCAGCTAGCGGGGGAACCGGGGAGCTGTTTTTT. It encodes CASSYSASGGTGELFF.

This clone was counted a single time. The rearrangement joins TRBV2 to TRBJ1-5; D is possibly TRBD1 (5 bases). V was pared by 8 bases and J by 3 bases, with 14 bases between. The CDR3 extends over 14 amino acids. Germline assignment: CDR1 SNHLY and CDR2 FYNNEI. CDR3 coding DNA: TGTGCCAGCCCGCGGGACGGAGACAATCAGCCCCAGCATTTT. Protein sequence: CASPRDGDNQPQHF.

The chain uses TRBV7-9 and TRBJ1-4, with 8 bases identical to TRBD1. The J segment lost 8 bases and the V segment lost 4 bases, leaving 6 bases of the junction unmatched. Germline values: CDR1 SEHNR, CDR2 FQNEAQ (reference sequence). The CDR3 is 14 amino acids. The CDR3 sequence: CASSSTGGREKLFF. The DNA for the CDR3 is TGTGCCAGCAGCTCCACAGGGGGGAGAGAAAAACTGTTTTTT.

Only one count was recorded for this clone. The genes are TRBV3-1 (or the pseudogene TRBV3-2) and TRBJ1-1; D is undetermined. Trimming removed 11 bases from V and 1 base from J, with 14 bases in between. The CDR3 is 13 amino acids. The germline V gene encodes CDR1 LGHDT and CDR2 YNNKEL (reference sequence). The CDR3 DNA reads TGTGCCGCGGGCTACAACGAGAACACTGAAGCTTTCTTT. This codes for CAAGYNENTEAFF.

CDR3 protein: CASRGGGTGDEKLFF. The CDR3 DNA follows: TGTGCCAGCAGAGGTGGGGGAACAGGGGATGAAAAACTGTTTTTT. J is TRBJ1-4 and V is TRBV5-6, with TRBD1 matching over 7 bases. This CDR3 comprises 15 residues. Germline V CDR1 and CDR2: SGHDT, YYEEEE. V lost 5 bases and J lost 6; bases outside the gene matches: 10.

The V and J genes are TRBV5-4 and TRBJ2-7, with 11 bases lining up with TRBD2. This CDR3 has 14 amino acids. Losses at the gene ends were 7 bases for V and 4 bases for J; bases not matched to a gene: 7. Germline CDR1 and CDR2: SGHNT and YYREEE (reference sequence). The CDR3 sequence: CASSIAGGPYEQYF. The CDR3 DNA follows: TGTGCCAGCTCAATAGCGGGAGGGCCTTACGAGCAGTACTTC.

V usage is TRBV5-1 and J usage is TRBJ1-2; no reliable D call. V was clipped by 2 bases and J by 3 bases, with 14 bases between them. The CDR3 spans 15 residues. Germline V lookup: CDR1 SGHRS, CDR2 YFSETQ. CDR3 region: CASSFGLNDDYGYTF. CDR3 coding DNA: TGCGCCAGCAGCTTTGGACTAAACGATGACTATGGCTACACCTTC.

The J gene is TRBJ2-3, the V gene TRBV6-5, with 7 bases aligning to TRBD2. After removal of 6 bases from V and 4 bases from J, the junction contained 10 bases not matched to a gene. Germline CDR1 and CDR2: MNHEY and SVGAGI. This CDR3 spans 15 amino acids. For the CDR3, the DNA is TGTGCCAGCAGACCTAGCGGAGGAGGAGCAGATACGCAGTATTTT. This codes for CASRPSGGGADTQYF.

A remark on this clone: One end of the junction is discordant with germline, which a read error may explain. The chain recombines TRBV24-1 with TRBJ2-3, with 9 bases fitting TRBD2. The CDR3 loop spans 13 amino acids. CDR1 is KGHDR, CDR2 SFDVKD, per germline. The CDR3 DNA follows: TGTGCCACCAGTGATTCCGGGACTAGCTCCACGAGATTT. Its translation: CATSDSGTSSTRF.